The 30 T cell receptor beta chains in this list originate from one sample, sequenced in a study of CD8 T cells in Susac syndrome. Reverse transcription used roughly 0.45 to 1 ug RNA and random hexamers. Each CDR3 protein is one row after TCRdb ran MiXCR on the immunoSEQ multiplex PCR reads. Here the sample spans over 120,000 distinct CDR3 sequences, 85% to 95% being singletons. Input material: CD4+ T cells from PBMCs. Receptors were obtained from a human donor with Susac syndrome.

The V and J genes are TRBV20-1 and TRBJ1-5, with a weak D call TRBD1 (5 bases). The CDR3 totals 15 residues. The V gene's germline CDR1 is DFQATT and CDR2 SNEGSKA (reference sequence). V was clipped by 7 bases and J by 2 bases, with 18 bases between them. This CDR3 is CSVPARGTGNQPQHF. DNA of the CDR3: TGCAGTGTCCCAGCTCGGGGCACGGGCAATCAGCCCCAGCATTTT.

The chain links TRBV11-2 to TRBJ2-4; D gene uncertain. The CDR3 spans 16 residues. Trimming cost V 5 bases and J 3 bases, with 17 bases left between them. Germline V gene sequence: CDR1 SGHAT, CDR2 FQNNGV. The CDR3 sequence: CASSQTEFGFKNIQYF. CDR3 in DNA: TGTGCCAGCAGCCAAACCGAGTTCGGATTCAAAAACATTCAGTACTTC.

The chain links TRBV11-3 to TRBJ2-1; the D gene could be TRBD1 or TRBD2 (6 bases each). The V and J ends lost 5 bases and 10 bases respectively, with 18 bases between them. Germline V lookup: CDR1 SGHNT, CDR2 YENEEA. The CDR3 covers 14 residues. DNA for the CDR3: TGTGCCAGCAGCGCAGATTTCGGGGGCCGCGAGCAGTTCTTC. Protein sequence: CASSADFGGREQFF. The complete variable domain, with remaining parts taken from reference TRBV11-3 and TRBJ2-1, reads EAGVVQSPRYKIIEKKQPVAFWCNPISGHNTLYWYLQNLGQGPELLIRYENEEAVDDSQLPKDRFSAERLKGVDSTLKIQPAELGDSAVYLCASSADFGGREQFFGPGTRLTVL.

This clonotype was counted once. The J gene is TRBJ1-4, the V gene TRBV15; D ambiguous. V lost 3 bases and J 4 bases, leaving 12 bases between the germline ends. CDR3 length: 15 amino acids. Per the germline V gene, CDR1 is LNHNV and CDR2 is YYDKDF (reference sequence). The CDR3: CATSSPTDYNEKLFF. The CDR3 region has the DNA TGTGCCACCAGCAGCCCCACAGACTATAATGAAAAACTGTTTTTT.

This chain uses TRBV30 with TRBJ1-1; D is unclear. V was cut by 1 base and J by 8 bases, with 8 bases left in between. Per germline, CDR1 GTSNPN and CDR2 SVGIG (reference sequence). The CDR3 loop spans 11 amino acids. The CDR3 DNA follows: TGTGCCTGGAGTGGCCGGAAAGAAGCTTTCTTT. As protein: CAWSGRKEAFF. Variable domain in full (rest from reference TRBV30 and TRBJ1-1): SQTIHQWPATLVQPVGSPLSLECTVEGTSNPNLYWYRQAAGRGLQLLFYSVGIGQISSEVPQNLSASRPQDRQFILSSKKLLLSDSGFYLCAWSGRKEAFFGQGTRLTVV.

The chain carries TRBV19 and TRBJ1-2, with D maybe TRBD1 (5 bases). The CDR3 loop spans 15 amino acids. In germline, CDR1 is LNHDA, CDR2 SQIVND (reference sequence). Trimming removed 9 bases from V and 8 bases from J, with 25 bases in between. The CDR3 DNA reads TGTGCCAGCGAACAGAGGAGCCTTCATCCAGGGGGCTACACCTTC. As protein: CASEQRSLHPGGYTF.

V is TRBV14 and J is TRBJ2-3, with D perhaps matching TRBD1 or TRBD2 (5 bases each). V lost 1 base and J lost 11, with 16 bases in between. This CDR3 spans 14 amino acids. Germline values: CDR1 SGHDN, CDR2 FVKESK. In DNA form, the CDR3 reads TGTGCCAGCAGCCAAGGTCAGGGTGGGAGAAAGCAGTATTTT. Translating gives CASSQGQGGRKQYF.

The chain carries TRBV12-3 or TRBV12-4 and TRBJ2-1; no clear D gene. The germline V and J ends were trimmed by 1 base and 5 bases, with 18 bases remaining between them. This CDR3 has 17 amino acids. CDR3 bases: TGTGCCAGCAGTTTAGGACTCAGATCTAATACCGACAATGAGCAGTTCTTC. Protein sequence: CASSLGLRSNTDNEQFF.

V is TRBV27 and J is TRBJ1-6; D gene unclear. The CDR3 is 13 amino acids. The germline V gene has CDR1 MNHEY and CDR2 SMNVEV (reference sequence). Trimming cost V 3 bases and J 5 bases, with 5 bases left between them. The CDR3 region is CASSFADNSPLHF. The CDR3 DNA is TGTGCCAGCAGTTTTGCGGATAATTCACCCCTCCACTTT.

The genes are TRBV11-2 and TRBJ1-1; TRBD1 agrees at 9 bases. Trimming at V came to 6 bases and at J to 3 bases, leaving 2 bases not matched to a gene. The CDR3 contains 13 residues. Germline loops: CDR1 SGHAT, CDR2 FQNNGV. CDR3: CASRRQGDTEAFF. For the CDR3, the DNA is TGTGCCAGCAGACGACAGGGGGACACTGAAGCTTTCTTT.

The chain is built from TRBV14 and TRBJ2-2; maybe TRBD2 (5 bases). Looked up from germline, CDR1 is SGHDN and CDR2 is FVKESK. The length of the CDR3 is 14 residues. Between the trimmed V and J ends, which lost 3 bases and 7 bases, there was a span of 12 bases. For the CDR3, the DNA is TGTGCCAGCAGCCACCTGAGGGCCGGCGGGGAGCTGTTTTTT. Its protein product is CASSHLRAGGELFF.

The chain links TRBV4-1 to TRBJ1-2; no clear D gene. Germline CDR1 MGHRA, CDR2 YSYEKL. The CDR3 length is 12 residues. Trimming cost V 3 bases and J 2 bases, with 4 bases left between them. For the CDR3, the DNA is TGCGCCAGCAGCCAGGAAAACTATGGCTACACCTTC. Its translation is CASSQENYGYTF.

This chain joins TRBV30 and TRBJ1-5; perhaps TRBD1 as D (6 bases). The CDR3 spans 14 residues. The V end was cut by 0 bases, the J end by 7 bases, with 13 bases between. Per the germline V gene, CDR1 is GTSNPN and CDR2 is SVGIG (reference sequence). CDR3 sequence (DNA): TGTGCCTGGAGTGTTGCGGGGGGCGGGCAGCCCCAGCATTTT. It is translated as CAWSVAGGGQPQHF.

The rearrangement links TRBV3-1 to TRBJ2-1; tentatively, D is TRBD1 (5 bases). Looked up from germline, CDR1 is LGHDT and CDR2 is YNNKEL (reference sequence). The CDR3 loop spans 15 amino acids. The V gene lost 4 bases and the J gene lost 4 bases, with 14 bases spanning the gap. The CDR3 protein is CASSPWPKGYNEQFF. The CDR3 nucleotides are TGTGCCAGCAGCCCCTGGCCGAAGGGGTACAATGAGCAGTTCTTC.

This chain connects TRBV5-4 to TRBJ2-3; 11 positions agree with TRBD2. Germline loops: CDR1 SGHNT, CDR2 YYREEE (reference sequence). The junction had 8 bases not matched to a gene; V was cut back by 4 bases and J by 4 bases. There are 16 residues in the CDR3. CDR3 sequence: CASSGRTSGPADTQYF. Written as DNA, the CDR3 is TGTGCCAGCAGCGGGAGGACTAGCGGGCCCGCAGATACGCAGTATTTT.

The chain is built from TRBV30 and TRBJ2-7, with D uncertain. V lost 2 bases and J 6 bases, leaving 5 bases between the germline ends. Germline V CDR1 and CDR2: GTSNPN, SVGIG (reference sequence). This CDR3 region has 10 residues. CDR3 sequence: CAWSSTEQYF. CDR3 coding DNA: TGTGCCTGGAGTTCCACCGAGCAGTACTTC.

The gene calls are TRBV20-1 and TRBJ2-5; TRBD2 aligns across 11 bases. The CDR3 loop spans 13 amino acids. V lost 5 bases to trimming and J lost 4 bases; unmatched junction nucleotides: 3. CDR1 is DFQATT, CDR2 SNEGSKA, per germline (reference sequence). This CDR3 is CSAVAGGPETQYF. DNA of the CDR3: TGCAGTGCTGTAGCGGGGGGGCCAGAGACCCAGTACTTC.

The CDR3 DNA is TGTGCCTGGAGCGACCAGAAGCGGACCGGGGAGCTGTTTTTT. Translated: CAWSDQKRTGELFF. The rearrangement uses TRBV30 and TRBJ2-2, with D possibly TRBD2 on 5 matching bases. Looked up from germline, CDR1 is GTSNPN and CDR2 is SVGIG (reference sequence). V was pared by 3 bases and J by 5 bases, with 13 bases between. The CDR3 is made up of 14 amino acids. Together with reference TRBV30 and TRBJ2-2, the CDR3 gives the full variable domain: SQTIHQWPATLVQPVGSPLSLECTVEGTSNPNLYWYRQAAGRGLQLLFYSVGIGQISSEVPQNLSASRPQDRQFILSSKKLLLSDSGFYLCAWSDQKRTGELFFGEGSRLTVL.

The chain links TRBV29-1 to TRBJ2-3, with 12 positions matching TRBD2. CDR1 is SQVTM, CDR2 ANQGSEA, per germline. V trimming: 4 bases; J trimming: 5 bases; junction bases outside the gene matches: 7. There are 15 residues in the CDR3. CDR3 sequence: CSVGLTSGREDTQYF. In nucleotides, the CDR3 is TGCAGCGTTGGTTTGACTAGCGGGAGAGAAGATACGCAGTATTTT.

The chain carries TRBV3-1 and TRBJ1-5, with a weak D call TRBD1 (5 bases). The CDR3 runs 15 residues. Germline V gives CDR1 LGHDT, CDR2 YNNKEL (reference sequence). Deletions cut 4 bases from V and 6 bases from J, with 16 bases between. CDR3 coding DNA: TGTGCCAGCAGCCTATCCGGTGGGGCAGTTCAGCCCCAGCATTTT. Protein: CASSLSGGAVQPQHF.

This clonotype has a handful of counts. The chain combines TRBV7-9 with TRBJ2-5, with 12 positions matching TRBD1. V shed 6 bases, J shed 5 bases, and the junction held 10 bases outside the gene matches. The CDR3 has 16 residues. CDR1 is SEHNR, CDR2 FQNEAQ, per germline (reference sequence). CDR3 DNA sequence: TGTGCCAGCAGTTATCACCGGGACAGGGGGCGTGAGACCCAGTACTTC. Translation gives CASSYHRDRGRETQYF.

This sequence joins TRBV12-3 or TRBV12-4 and TRBJ1-2; the D gene is possibly TRBD1 (6 bases). V was pared by 3 bases and J by 7 bases, with 15 bases between. This CDR3 is 14 amino acids long. CDR3: CASSFVQGSGGYTF. CDR3 sequence (DNA): TGTGCCAGCAGTTTCGTACAGGGTTCAGGTGGCTACACCTTC.

The CDR3 is CSATGGFAYEQYF. DNA for the CDR3: TGCAGTGCCACAGGGGGTTTTGCCTACGAGCAGTACTTC. V gene TRBV20-1 combines with J gene TRBJ2-7; 8 bases align to TRBD1. The CDR3 sequence is 13 residues long. Unmatched junction bases numbered 6, after V lost 6 bases and J lost 2 bases. Germline V CDR1 and CDR2: DFQATT, SNEGSKA (reference sequence).

This rearrangement joins TRBV20-1 to TRBJ2-7; D ambiguous. The germline V and J ends were trimmed by 5 bases and 2 bases, with 10 bases remaining between them. The germline V gene has CDR1 DFQATT and CDR2 SNEGSKA (reference sequence). The CDR3 contains 12 residues. The CDR3 DNA is TGCAGTGCTGTCCGGGTTGCCTACGAGCAGTACTTC. This translates into CSAVRVAYEQYF.

V and J are TRBV5-6 and TRBJ1-2, with 11 positions matching TRBD1. Germline assignment: CDR1 SGHDT and CDR2 YYEEEE. The V and J ends lost 5 bases and 8 bases, in that order; junction bases with no gene match: 8. The CDR3 extends over 14 amino acids. The CDR3 here is CASSRDRGERGYTF. CDR3 nucleotides: TGTGCCAGCAGTAGGGACAGGGGGGAACGGGGCTACACCTTC.

The chain links TRBV4-2 to TRBJ1-1; 9 bases match TRBD1. J was trimmed by 4 bases and V by 1 base; bases with no gene match: 7. Looked up from germline, CDR1 is LGHNA and CDR2 is YNFKEQ. CDR3 length equals 16 residues. The CDR3 DNA reads as TGTGCCAGCAGCCAAGTAACCGACAGGGGGGGCACTGAAGCTTTCTTT. It is translated as CASSQVTDRGGTEAFF.

V gene TRBV15 combines with J gene TRBJ1-2; D unclear. Germline loops: CDR1 LNHNV, CDR2 YYDKDF (reference sequence). The V and J ends lost 3 bases and 3 bases respectively, with 14 bases between them. This CDR3 has 15 amino acids. CDR3 DNA sequence: TGTGCCACCAGCAGTGGAAGTACGTTCGACTATGGCTACACCTTC. Translated: CATSSGSTFDYGYTF.

The chain links TRBV20-1 to TRBJ2-5; possibly TRBD1 for D (6 bases). This CDR3 has 13 residues. Germline-derived CDR1 and CDR2 are DFQATT and SNEGSKA (reference sequence). V lost 6 bases and J 1 base, leaving 12 bases between the germline ends. The CDR3 nucleotides read TGCAGTGCAGTTTACAGGGCCCAAGAGACCCAGTACTTC. This gives the protein CSAVYRAQETQYF.

The rearrangement links TRBV20-1 to TRBJ1-1, with a weak D call TRBD1 (5 bases). CDR3 size: 13 residues. The V gene lost 6 bases and the J gene lost 7 bases, with 18 bases spanning the gap. Germline-derived CDR1 and CDR2 are DFQATT and SNEGSKA (reference sequence). CDR3 nucleotide sequence: TGCAGTGCACTAAAGGGGTTATCTGGTGAAGCTTTCTTT. Its translation: CSALKGLSGEAFF.

V usage is TRBV4-3 and J usage is TRBJ2-1; 11 bases fit TRBD2. With 4 bases clipped from V and 2 bases from J, the junction kept 10 bases outside the gene matches. The length of the CDR3 is 18 residues. CDR1 and CDR2 (germline): LGHNA, YSLEER. The CDR3 is CASSRAGTSGPTYNEQFF. CDR3 nucleotides: TGCGCCAGCAGCCGAGCCGGGACTAGCGGCCCGACCTACAATGAGCAGTTCTTC.